This T cell receptor beta chain was sequenced for a study of T cell repertoires in cytomegalovirus infection. This clonotype was seen repeatedly, ten times or more. One entry per CDR3 protein, called by TCRdb with MiXCR from the reads. The repertoire holds 250,000 to 350,000 distinct CDR3 sequences, under 30% seen once, with about 15% in the top ten. Germline lookup yields CDR1 SGHTA and CDR2 FQGNSA. CDR3 size: 14 residues. V was clipped by 4 bases and J by 2 bases, with 11 bases between them. The sample consisted of PBMCs. The TCR originated in a human donor in good health (CMV status not recorded). Some clones in this sample may be carry-over from other donors' samples. This chain connects TRBV7-2 to TRBJ2-5; the D gene is possibly TRBD1 (6 bases). The CDR3 bases are TGTGCCAGCAGCTACACAGGGTTTCAAGAGACCCAGTACTTC. Translation: CASSYTGFQETQYF.